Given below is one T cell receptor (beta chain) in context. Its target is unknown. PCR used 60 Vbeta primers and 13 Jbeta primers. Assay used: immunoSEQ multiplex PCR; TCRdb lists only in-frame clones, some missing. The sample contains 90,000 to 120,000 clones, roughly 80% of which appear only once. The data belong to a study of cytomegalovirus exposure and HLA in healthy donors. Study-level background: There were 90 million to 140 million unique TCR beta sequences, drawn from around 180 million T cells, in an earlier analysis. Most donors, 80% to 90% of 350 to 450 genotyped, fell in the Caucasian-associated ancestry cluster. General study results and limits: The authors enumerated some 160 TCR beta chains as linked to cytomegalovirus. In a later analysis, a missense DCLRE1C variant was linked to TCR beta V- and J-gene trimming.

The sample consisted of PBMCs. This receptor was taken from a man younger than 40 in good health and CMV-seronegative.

CDR3: CASSPGGGPYNEQFF. DNA for the CDR3: TGCGCCAGCAGCCCGGGCGGGGGTCCTTACAATGAGCAGTTCTTC. This sequence joins TRBV5-1 and TRBJ2-1; 7 nucleotides line up with TRBD2. V gave up 4 bases and J gave up 4 bases; unmatched junction bases: 8. CDR3 length equals 15 residues. Germline V gene lookup returns CDR1 SGHRS and CDR2 YFSETQ.